The 20 T cell receptor beta chains below all came from one sample that was sequenced in a study of shared T cell receptors in the human thymus (dated by TCRdb to the early 2020s). The library was produced with the immunoSEQ multiplex PCR assay. Not all clones reach the TCRdb copy of this immuneACCESS table, which keeps in-frame sequences only. Checked studies attribute under half of the gap to unresolved V genes and leave the rest unexplained. This sample gives about 500,000 clones in total; around three quarters of them show up just once. Approximately 0.013% of the sample is taken by the ten largest. Separately, the same data were catalogued under a study of human thymus T cells.

The source material was thymocytes. All receptors come from a boy younger than two with a congenital heart defect. Donor details come from another sample of the same person, matched by shared clones.

V is TRBV6-5 and J is TRBJ2-7; D unresolved. CDR3 length: 14 amino acids. The V end was cut by 0 bases, the J end by 2 bases, with 8 bases between. Germline values: CDR1 MNHEY, CDR2 SVGAGI. The CDR3 nucleotides are TGTGCCAGCAGTTACTCGACACCTACCTACGAGCAGTACTTC. It translates to CASSYSTPTYEQYF.

V gene TRBV12-5 combines with J gene TRBJ1-2; TRBD1 agrees at 12 bases. J lost 4 bases, V lost 5 bases, and 8 bases had no gene match. The CDR3 is 16 residues long. The germline V gene has CDR1 LGHNT and CDR2 FRNRAP. CDR3 DNA: TGTGCTAGTGGTAGTCGGGACAGGGGGCTTCTCTATGGCTACACCTTC. It specifies CASGSRDRGLLYGYTF.

This chain links TRBV7-4 with TRBJ1-1, with TRBD1 matching over 8 bases. V shed 2 bases and J 1 base; nucleotides not matched to a gene: 12. This CDR3 contains 18 residues. The germline gives CDR1 SGHVT, CDR2 SQSDAQ. The chain's CDR3 is CASSLMVARGRPNTEAFF. CDR3 DNA sequence: TGTGCCAGCAGCTTAATGGTGGCCAGGGGGCGGCCGAACACTGAAGCTTTCTTT.

The chain uses TRBV4-3 and TRBJ2-1; 9 nucleotides agree with TRBD2. From germline, CDR1 is LGHNA and CDR2 YSLEER. Germline trimming cut 3 bases from V and 0 bases from J; bases unmatched to any gene: 12. This CDR3 spans 19 amino acids. CDR3 in DNA: TGCGCCAGCAGCCAGACCCCAAGACTAGCGGCAGACTCCTACAATGAGCAGTTCTTC. Protein: CASSQTPRLAADSYNEQFF.

The J gene is TRBJ2-1, the V gene TRBV4-2; D is possibly TRBD2 (5 bases). The CDR3 has 16 amino acids. Trimming took 3 bases from V and 0 from J, leaving 12 bases between them. Germline CDR1 LGHNA, CDR2 YNFKEQ. The CDR3 DNA follows: TGTGCCAGCAGCCAGGGGTGGAGGAGCTCCTACAATGAGCAGTTCTTC. Protein sequence: CASSQGWRSSYNEQFF.

The rearrangement uses TRBV5-5 and TRBJ1-2, with TRBD1 matching 9 bases. The germline gives CDR1 SGHKS, CDR2 YYEKEE (reference sequence). The CDR3 has 19 amino acids. V was clipped by 6 bases and J by 4 bases; unmatched bases: 22. The CDR3 coding sequence is TGTGCCAGCACCTTTGGGGAGGGGGACAGGGCGCCCATTTTCTATGGCTACACCTTC. Amino acids: CASTFGEGDRAPIFYGYTF. Full variable domain (outside the CDR3, taken from reference TRBV5-5 and TRBJ1-2): DAGVTQSPTHLIKTRGQQVTLRCSPISGHKSVSWYQQVLGQGPQFIFQYYEKEERGRGNFPDRFSARQFPNYSSELNVNALLLGDSALYLCASTFGEGDRAPIFYGYTFGSGTRLTVV.

Here the CDR3 reads CATSRDGKQGYYTF. As DNA, the CDR3 is TGTGCCACCAGCAGAGATGGAAAACAGGGTTACTACACCTTC. The V call is TRBV15, the J call TRBJ1-2, with D possibly being TRBD1 (6 bases). The CDR3 is made up of 14 amino acids. Trimming removed 0 bases from V and 10 bases from J, with 15 bases in between. Germline V gene lookup returns CDR1 LNHNV and CDR2 YYDKDF (reference sequence).

The J gene is TRBJ2-2, the V gene TRBV13, with D tentatively TRBD2 (6 bases). The germline gives CDR1 PRHDT, CDR2 FYEKMQ (reference sequence). The V gene lost 10 bases and the J gene lost 4 bases, with 16 bases spanning the gap. This CDR3 has 14 amino acids. The CDR3 here is CATPGGGGTGELFF. The DNA of the CDR3 is TGTGCCACCCCGGGTGGGGGAGGCACCGGGGAGCTGTTTTTT. Using reference TRBV13 and TRBJ2-2 for the parts outside the CDR3, the full variable domain is AAGVIQSPRHLIKEKRETATLKCYPIPRHDTVYWYQQGPGQDPQFLISFYEKMQSDKGSIPDRFSAQQFSDYHSELNMSSLELGDSALYFCATPGGGGTGELFFGEGSRLTVL.

This clone was recorded only once. Here the CDR3 DNA reads TGCAGCGTTGGGGACAGGGCCTCCTCTGGGGCCAACGTCCTGACTTTC. Translating gives CSVGDRASSGANVLTF. The genes are TRBV29-1 and TRBJ2-6; 9 positions match TRBD1. Trimming removed 4 bases from V and 0 bases from J; junction bases left unmatched: 4. This CDR3 comprises 16 residues. Germline V gene data show CDR1 as SQVTM and CDR2 as ANQGSEA. Together with reference TRBV29-1 and TRBJ2-6, the CDR3 gives the full variable domain: SAVISQKPSRDICQRGTSLTIQCQVDSQVTMMFWYRQQPGQSLTLIATANQGSEATYESGFVIDKFPISRPNLTFSTLTVSNMSPEDSSIYLCSVGDRASSGANVLTFGAGSRLTVL.

The chain links TRBV27 to TRBJ2-2; D gene unclear. This CDR3 contains 17 residues. The germline V and J ends were trimmed by 2 bases and 4 bases, with 17 bases remaining between them. Germline V gives CDR1 MNHEY, CDR2 SMNVEV (reference sequence). Here the CDR3 reads CASSLSTTEPGTGELFF. The DNA of the CDR3 is TGTGCCAGCAGTTTAAGTACCACTGAGCCGGGCACCGGGGAGCTGTTTTTT.

This chain joins TRBV6-5 and TRBJ1-2; possible D gene TRBD1, 5 bases. CDR3 length equals 14 residues. CDR1 is MNHEY, CDR2 SVGAGI, per germline. Deletions cut 6 bases from V and 2 bases from J, with 13 bases between. The CDR3 is CASRKDTRNYGYTF. CDR3 sequence (DNA): TGTGCCAGCAGAAAGGACACGAGAAACTATGGCTACACCTTC.

As concerns this clone: One end of the junction varies from germline; a read error may be responsible. The chain employs TRBV30 and TRBJ1-4; perhaps TRBD1 as D (5 bases). This CDR3 is 14 amino acids long. Germline assignment: CDR1 GTSNPN and CDR2 SVGIG (reference sequence). In nucleotides, the CDR3 is TGTGCCTGGACCCAGGGTGTCCCTAACGAAAAACTGTTTTTT. It codes for CAWTQGVPNEKLFF.

The genes are TRBV10-1 and TRBJ2-3, with 11 bases fitting TRBD2. V gave up 3 bases and J gave up 6 bases; unmatched junction bases: 14. In germline, CDR1 is WNHNN, CDR2 SYGVQD (reference sequence). CDR3 length: 18 amino acids. As DNA, the CDR3 is TGCGCCAGCAGTGAACCCGGGATGTTAGCGGGAGGGCCGGATACGCAGTATTTT. This gives the protein CASSEPGMLAGGPDTQYF.

This chain connects TRBV11-2 to TRBJ2-3; 10 nucleotides match TRBD2. CDR3 length equals 17 residues. In germline, CDR1 is SGHAT, CDR2 FQNNGV. The J segment lost 3 bases and the V segment lost 4 bases, leaving 10 bases of the junction unmatched. CDR3 coding DNA: TGTGCCAGCAGCTGCCATCGGGCTAGCGGGAGTACAGATACGCAGTATTTT. Translation gives CASSCHRASGSTDTQYF.

V and J are TRBV6-5 and TRBJ1-3, with D unclear. V was clipped by 0 bases and J by 0 bases, with 3 bases between them. The length of the CDR3 is 14 residues. Germline CDR1 is MNHEY and CDR2 is SVGAGI. CDR3 bases: TGTGCCAGCAGTTACTCGAGCTCTGGAAACACCATATATTTT. Translated, it gives CASSYSSSGNTIYF.

Notes on this clone: No conserved phenylalanine or tryptophan ends this CDR3, so it is likely a read error. It is unclear where the CDR3 begins or ends on the DNA, so no DNA is shown, and the CDR3 is as TCRdb lists it. The CDR3 region is CAAGLAGGPFI. The chain uses TRBV6-7 and TRBJ2-7; the table's D gene call, TRBD2, was not cross checked with the DNA. TRBV6-7 is given ORF status, its function remaining uncertain. The CDR3 spans 11 residues, counting both ends.

The rearrangement uses TRBV5-1 and TRBJ1-4, with D unclear. The CDR3 length is 16 residues. Germline V lookup: CDR1 SGHRS, CDR2 YFSETQ. The V end lost 4 bases, the J end lost 5 bases, and 18 bases lay between the germline ends. The CDR3 spells CASSAEVGRDNEKLFF. In DNA, the CDR3 is TGCGCCAGCAGCGCGGAGGTGGGCAGAGACAATGAAAAACTGTTTTTT.

In DNA form, the CDR3 reads TGTGCCAGCAGCTTCCGGACTAGCGGGAGGGATTACGAGCAGTACTTC. Its translation: CASSFRTSGRDYEQYF. The chain recombines TRBV7-6 with TRBJ2-7; TRBD2 matches at 15 bases. This CDR3 is 16 amino acids long. With 3 bases clipped from V and 4 bases from J, the junction kept 4 bases outside the gene matches. Germline V gene lookup returns CDR1 SGHVS and CDR2 FNYEAQ. The full variable domain, rest sourced from reference TRBV7-6 and TRBJ2-7, is GAGVSQSPRYKVTKRGQDVALRCDPISGHVSLYWYRQALGQGPEFLTYFNYEAQQDKSGLPNDRFSAERPEGSISTLTIQRTEQRDSAMYRCASSFRTSGRDYEQYFGPGTRLTVT.

The chain uses TRBV14 and TRBJ2-3, with 9 nucleotides matching TRBD1. The CDR3 totals 16 residues. Trimming took 4 bases from V and 0 from J; bases not matched to a gene: 5. The germline V gene encodes CDR1 SGHDN and CDR2 FVKESK. The CDR3 protein is CASSLGGTGSTDTQYF. The CDR3 coding sequence is TGTGCCAGCAGCCTAGGCGGGACAGGGAGCACAGATACGCAGTATTTT.

This clone appeared a single time. The V call is TRBV5-8, the J call TRBJ1-5; 11 bases map to TRBD1. The CDR3 sequence is 19 residues long. Germline lookup yields CDR1 SGHTS and CDR2 YDEGEE. Trimming removed 4 bases from V and 1 base from J; junction bases left unmatched: 13. The CDR3 is CASSLGQGENYESNQPQHF. The CDR3 region has the DNA TGTGCCAGCAGCCTGGGACAGGGGGAAAATTACGAAAGCAATCAGCCCCAGCATTTT. The entire variable domain, with the rest obtained from reference TRBV5-8 and TRBJ1-5, is as follows: EAGVTQSPTHLIKTRGQQATLRCSPISGHTSVYWYQQALGLGLQFLLWYDEGEERNRGNFPPRFSGRQFPNYSSELNVNALELEDSALYLCASSLGQGENYESNQPQHFGDGTRLSIL.